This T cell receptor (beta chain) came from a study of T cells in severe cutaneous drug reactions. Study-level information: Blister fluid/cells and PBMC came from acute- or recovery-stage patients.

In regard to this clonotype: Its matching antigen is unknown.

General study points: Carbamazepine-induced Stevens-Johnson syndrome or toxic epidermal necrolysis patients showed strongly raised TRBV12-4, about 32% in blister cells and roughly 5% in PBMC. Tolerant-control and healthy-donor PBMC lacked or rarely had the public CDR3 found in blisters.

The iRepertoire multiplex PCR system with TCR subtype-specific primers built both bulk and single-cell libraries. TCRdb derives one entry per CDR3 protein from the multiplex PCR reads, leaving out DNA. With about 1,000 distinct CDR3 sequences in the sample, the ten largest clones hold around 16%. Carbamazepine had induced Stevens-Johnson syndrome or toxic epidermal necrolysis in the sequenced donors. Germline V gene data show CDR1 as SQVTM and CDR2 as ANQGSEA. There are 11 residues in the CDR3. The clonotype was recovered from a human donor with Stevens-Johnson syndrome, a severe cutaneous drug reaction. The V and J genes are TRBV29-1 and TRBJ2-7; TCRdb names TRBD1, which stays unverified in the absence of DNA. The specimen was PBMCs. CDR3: CSVTQGAEQYF.